A selection of T cell receptor beta chains follows, all from one sample in a study of metastatic and nonmetastatic thyroid tumors. TCRdb re-processed the PCR reads through MiXCR. The table includes 5,500 to 7,000 clones, 2.5% to 3.5% detected once. The sample taken for sequencing was tumor tissue. Receptor source: a female donor with papillary thyroid cancer or a benign thyroid nodule (not recorded which). Some clones in this sample may be carry-over from other donors' samples. Both conserved end residues are part of each CDR3. Fields, in order: V gene, J gene, clone size, D gene, CDR3 protein, CDR3 DNA. D genes are given only for firm matches. Clone size is shown for a subset of rows, as once, few, many or a class of expanded clone.

>TRBV20-1|TRBJ2-5|medium-sized|TRBD2
CSAREPGRRGLAGGVTQYF
TGCAGTGCTAGAGAACCGGGACGCAGGGGACTAGCGGGAGGGGTGACCCAGTACTTC
>TRBV20-1|TRBJ2-7|medium-sized|NA
CSARDAKQQDEQYF
TGCAGTGCTAGAGACGCTAAACAGCAGGACGAGCAGTACTTC
>TRBV20-1|TRBJ1-6|medium-sized|NA
CSAQRANRFSPLHF
TGCAGTGCTCAGAGGGCCAATCGCTTCTCACCCCTCCACTTT
>TRBV5-1|TRBJ2-1|many|NA
CASSLRGDEQFF
TGCGCCAGCAGCTTGAGGGGCGATGAGCAGTTCTTC
>TRBV7-6|TRBJ2-2|many|NA
CASSFIGSKTGELFF
TGTGCCAGCAGCTTCATCGGGAGTAAGACCGGGGAGCTGTTTTTT
>TRBV20-1|TRBJ2-7|medium-sized|TRBD2
CSAKPLLAGVYEQYF
TGCAGTGCGAAGCCCCTACTAGCGGGAGTATACGAGCAGTACTTC
>TRBV5-4|TRBJ1-1|many|TRBD1
CASTRQGGTEAFF
TGTGCCAGCACCCGACAGGGAGGCACTGAAGCTTTCTTT
>TRBV24-1|TRBJ1-2|medium-sized|NA
CATSDSPPSAGYTF
TGTGCCACCAGTGATTCCCCCCCGTCTGCCGGCTACACCTTC
>TRBV3-1|TRBJ1-6|many|NA
CASSQGGYNSPLHF
TGTGCCAGCAGCCAAGGCGGCTACAATTCACCCCTCCACTTT
>TRBV7-6|TRBJ2-3|medium-sized|NA
CASSLEVTDTQYF
TGTGCCAGCAGCTTAGAGGTCACAGATACGCAGTATTTT
>TRBV24-1|TRBJ2-5|medium-sized|TRBD2
CATSDPGGRETQYF
TGTGCCACCAGTGACCCCGGGGGGAGAGAGACCCAGTACTTC
>TRBV10-3|TRBJ1-5|medium-sized|NA
CAISESPIRDSNQPQHF
TGTGCCATCAGTGAGTCTCCTATACGGGATAGCAATCAGCCCCAGCATTTT
>TRBV7-2|TRBJ1-2|many|NA
CASSERVYYGYTF
TGTGCCAGCAGCGAACGGGTCTACTATGGCTACACCTTC
>TRBV20-1|TRBJ1-2|many|NA
CSAINQAYGYTF
TGCAGTGCTATTAATCAGGCCTATGGCTACACCTTC
>TRBV5-6|TRBJ1-1|many|NA
CASSLSRGEAFF
TGTGCCAGCAGCTTGAGTCGGGGGGAAGCTTTCTTT
>TRBV20-1|TRBJ1-6|medium-sized|NA
CSARAPGGGTYNSPLHF
TGCAGTGCTAGAGCCCCGGGTGGGGGGACTTATAATTCACCCCTCCACTTT
>TRBV13|TRBJ1-3|medium-sized|NA
CAIRGPGGNTIYF
TGTGCCATCCGAGGTCCGGGGGGAAACACCATATATTTT
>TRBV5-8|TRBJ2-1|many|TRBD1
CASALLGQGMNEQFF
TGTGCCAGCGCGCTGCTTGGACAGGGGATGAATGAGCAGTTCTTC
>TRBV20-1|TRBJ2-3|medium-sized|NA
CSASADRTNPDTQYF
TGCAGTGCTAGTGCAGACAGGACTAATCCAGATACGCAGTATTTT
>TRBV7-9|TRBJ1-2|many|TRBD1
CASSSGTGGGYGYTF
TGTGCCAGCAGCTCGGGGACAGGGGGAGGGTATGGCTACACCTTC
>TRBV5-1|TRBJ1-1|medium-sized|NA
CASSFRSNTEAFF
TGCGCCAGCAGCTTTCGGTCGAACACTGAAGCTTTCTTT
>TRBV10-3|TRBJ2-6|many|NA
CAINPGPTRSGANVLTF
TGTGCCATCAATCCAGGACCGACTCGCTCTGGGGCCAACGTCCTGACTTTC
>TRBV2|TRBJ2-3|many|NA
CASKTAGTTDTQYF
TGTGCCAGCAAGACAGCCGGAACCACAGATACGCAGTATTTT
>TRBV3-1|TRBJ2-7|NA|NA
CASSHGTAAYEQYF
TGCGCCAGCAGCCATGGCACGGCCGCCTACGAGCAGTACTTC
>TRBV6-1|TRBJ2-7|many|TRBD1
CASRDAGTGLSYEQYF
TGTGCCAGCAGGGATGCCGGGACAGGGCTCTCCTACGAGCAGTACTTC
>TRBV20-1|TRBJ1-1|NA|NA
CSARDRDNDKSTEAFF
TGCAGTGCTAGAGATCGGGACAACGATAAGAGCACTGAAGCTTTCTTT
>TRBV7-9|TRBJ2-5|NA|NA
CAGEADPAQKTQYF
TGTGCCGGGGAGGCAGACCCGGCTCAAAAGACCCAGTACTTC
>TRBV24-1|TRBJ2-7|medium-sized|TRBD1
CATSDPGTGIYEQYF
TGTGCCACCAGTGATCCCGGGACAGGGATCTACGAGCAGTACTTC
>TRBV5-6|TRBJ2-3|many|NA
CASSGVGGNSFFYF
TGTGCCAGCAGCGGCGTTGGGGGAAATTCTTTCTTCTATTTT
>TRBV11-3|TRBJ2-1|medium-sized|TRBD1
CASSLGGTALNNEQFF
TGTGCCAGCAGCTTAGGGGGGACAGCCCTTAACAATGAGCAGTTCTTC
>TRBV3-1|TRBJ2-3|medium-sized|NA
CASSPNDNTQYF
TGTGCCAGCAGCCCAAATGACAATACGCAGTATTTT
>TRBV12-3/TRBV12-4|TRBJ2-7|medium-sized|NA
CASSFNRGSEQYF
TGTGCCAGCAGTTTCAATCGGGGGAGTGAGCAGTACTTC
>TRBV18|TRBJ2-7|many|NA
CASSRRIKPGYEQYF
TGTGCCAGCTCACGGAGGATTAAACCCGGCTACGAGCAGTACTTC
>TRBV9|TRBJ1-1|many|NA
CASSVRQNTEAFF
TGTGCCAGCAGCGTAAGACAGAACACTGAAGCTTTCTTT
>TRBV4-1|TRBJ1-2|medium-sized|NA
CASSQEGGGLKVGYTF
TGCGCCAGCAGCCAAGAAGGGGGAGGCCTGAAGGTTGGCTACACCTTC
>TRBV4-2|TRBJ2-1|medium-sized|TRBD2
CASSQDRTSGIRFF
TGTGCCAGCAGCCAAGACCGGACTAGCGGGATACGGTTCTTC
>TRBV6-1|TRBJ2-1|medium-sized|TRBD2
CASSEGLAGRWNEQFF
TGTGCCAGCAGTGAAGGACTAGCGGGCCGGTGGAATGAGCAGTTCTTC
>TRBV5-1|TRBJ2-2|medium-sized|NA
CASSMISRTGELFF
TGCGCCAGCAGCATGATTTCTCGCACCGGGGAGCTGTTTTTT
>TRBV5-1|TRBJ2-1|medium-sized|TRBD1
CASSLGTGTGFNEQFF
TGCGCCAGCAGCTTAGGGACCGGGACAGGGTTTAATGAGCAGTTCTTC
>TRBV7-8|TRBJ2-7|many|NA
CASSKTKSYEQYF
TGTGCCAGCAGCAAGACTAAATCCTACGAGCAGTACTTC
>TRBV19|TRBJ1-5|medium-sized|TRBD1
CASTGGHYSNQPQHF
TGTGCCAGTACAGGGGGCCACTATAGCAATCAGCCCCAGCATTTT
>TRBV18|TRBJ2-7|many|TRBD2
CASSRTTSGSDEQYF
TGTGCCAGCTCACGAACGACTAGCGGGAGTGACGAGCAGTACTTC
>TRBV6-1|TRBJ1-1|medium-sized|TRBD1
CASSLTGDTEAFF
TGTGCCAGCAGCTTGACAGGGGACACTGAAGCTTTCTTT
>TRBV2|TRBJ2-1|medium-sized|TRBD2
CASSGLAVYNEQFF
TGTGCCAGCAGCGGACTAGCGGTATACAATGAGCAGTTCTTC
>TRBV13|TRBJ2-4|many|TRBD2
CASSGTIGLAGGEGAKNIQYF
TGTGCCAGCAGCGGGACGATCGGACTAGCGGGGGGGGAAGGGGCCAAAAACATTCAGTACTTC
>TRBV5-1|TRBJ2-3|medium-sized|NA
CASSLEGTGDTQYF
TGCGCCAGCAGCTTGGAAGGGACTGGAGATACGCAGTATTTT
>TRBV30|TRBJ1-2|medium-sized|NA
CAWIQPLYGYTF
TGTGCCTGGATCCAACCCCTTTATGGCTACACCTTC
>TRBV7-9|TRBJ1-6|many|NA
CATSRTEGTNSPLHF
TGTGCCACCTCGAGGACGGAGGGTACTAATTCACCCCTCCACTTT
>TRBV12-3/TRBV12-4|TRBJ1-2|medium-sized|NA
CASSLGRGASLGYTF
TGTGCCAGCAGTTTAGGTCGGGGGGCGTCTCTAGGCTACACCTTC
>TRBV7-9|TRBJ2-7|many|NA
CASSLAQDRKAEQYF
TGTGCCAGCAGCTTAGCGCAGGATCGGAAAGCCGAGCAGTACTTC
>TRBV4-1|TRBJ1-1|medium-sized|TRBD1
CASSHRDRETEAFF
TGCGCCAGCAGCCACCGGGACAGGGAGACTGAAGCTTTCTTT
>TRBV25-1|TRBJ1-3|many|NA
CASSPYRDDYGSGNTIYF
TGTGCCAGCAGTCCTTACCGGGACGATTATGGCTCTGGAAACACCATATATTTT
>TRBV20-1|TRBJ2-5|many|TRBD1
CSARGQGEGQGETQYF
TGCAGTGCTAGAGGACAGGGGGAGGGTCAAGGGGAGACCCAGTACTTC
>TRBV3-1|TRBJ1-2|medium-sized|TRBD1
CASSQAGTVYGYTF
TGTGCCAGCAGCCAAGCTGGGACAGTTTATGGCTACACCTTC
>TRBV20-1|TRBJ2-7|many|TRBD1
CSARGEWGQGISYEQYF
TGCAGTGCTAGAGGGGAGTGGGGACAGGGGATCTCCTACGAGCAGTACTTC
>TRBV4-1|TRBJ1-6|medium-sized|NA
CASSQDEQRMNSPLHF
TGCGCCAGCAGCCAAGACGAACAACGAATGAATTCACCCCTCCACTTT
>TRBV20-1|TRBJ2-5|many|NA
CSARDTAHETQYF
TGCAGTGCTAGAGATACCGCGCATGAGACCCAGTACTTC
>TRBV6-1|TRBJ2-7|NA|NA
CASRFRISYEQYF
TGTGCCAGCAGGTTCAGGATCTCCTACGAGCAGTACTTC
>TRBV6-5|TRBJ1-2|medium-sized|NA
CASSYSEDGYTF
TGTGCCAGCAGTTACTCCGAGGATGGCTACACCTTC
>TRBV20-1|TRBJ2-3|medium-sized|TRBD2
CSAPRASGSYGPTDTQYF
TGCAGTGCCCCAAGGGCTAGCGGGAGCTACGGACCCACAGATACGCAGTATTTT